One and the same sample provided the 22 T cell receptor beta chains below, sequenced in a study of blood T cell repertoires in COVID-19. TCRdb's copy holds only in-frame clones and misses some; the assay was immunoSEQ multiplex PCR. The table shows some 130,000 clones, with 75% to 90% occurring only once. The material sequenced was peripheral blood. The source is a man aged 55 to 70 with COVID-19, enrolled during active disease.

V usage is TRBV7-2 and J usage is TRBJ1-1; D remains unclear. CDR1 and CDR2 (germline): SGHTA, FQGNSA. The CDR3 extends over 14 amino acids. V was clipped by 1 base and J by 0 bases, with 6 bases between them. The CDR3 loop reads CASSLEFMNTEAFF. Here the CDR3 DNA reads TGTGCCAGCAGCTTAGAATTTATGAACACTGAAGCTTTCTTT.

The CDR3: CASSLLPAALLTGGRNEAFF. As DNA, the CDR3 is TGTGCCAGTAGTCTGCTACCCGCTGCACTTCTGACAGGGGGCAGGAATGAAGCTTTCTTT. The rearrangement links TRBV19 to TRBJ1-1; 10 nucleotides line up with TRBD1. Germline trimming cut 5 bases from V and 7 bases from J; bases unmatched to any gene: 25. Germline CDR1 reads LNHDA; CDR2 reads SQIVND (reference sequence). This CDR3 has 20 amino acids.

This sequence joins TRBV19 and TRBJ1-1, with D uncertain. CDR3 size: 17 residues. Germline CDR1 reads LNHDA; CDR2 reads SQIVND (reference sequence). V lost 4 bases, J lost 0 bases, and 18 bases lay in between. The CDR3 sequence is CASSRRHPMGMNTEAFF. In DNA form, the CDR3 reads TGTGCCAGTAGTAGAAGGCATCCCATGGGCATGAACACTGAAGCTTTCTTT. Supplemented by reference TRBV19 and TRBJ1-1, the full variable domain reads DGGITQSPKYLFRKEGQNVTLSCEQNLNHDAMYWYRQDPGQGLRLIYYSQIVNDFQKGDIAEGYSVSREKKESFPLTVTSAQKNPTAFYLCASSRRHPMGMNTEAFFGQGTRLTVV.

V is TRBV3-1 (or the pseudogene TRBV3-2) and J is TRBJ1-4; 12 positions agree with TRBD1. V gave up 4 bases and J gave up 7 bases; unmatched junction bases: 4. CDR3 length equals 15 residues. CDR1 and CDR2 from the germline V gene are LGHDT and YNNKEL (reference sequence). For the CDR3, the DNA is TGTGCCAGCAGCCCAAGGGACAGGGGGCTTGAAAAACTGTTTTTT. It specifies CASSPRDRGLEKLFF.

This clone was seen more than once but under ten times. The V gene is TRBV6-5, the J gene TRBJ1-3, with 7 bases aligning to TRBD1. CDR1 is MNHEY, CDR2 SVGAGI, per germline. CDR3 size: 14 residues. The trim removed 6 bases at V and 0 bases at J, leaving 2 bases unmatched. CDR3 nucleotides: TGTGCCAGCAGGGACAGGAGCTCTGGAAACACCATATATTTT. The encoded protein is CASRDRSSGNTIYF.

The rearrangement links TRBV20-1 to TRBJ2-1, with 7 nucleotides matching TRBD2. Per the germline V gene, CDR1 is DFQATT and CDR2 is SNEGSKA (reference sequence). This CDR3 has 9 amino acids. V lost 6 bases to trimming and J lost 10 bases; unmatched junction nucleotides: 0. The CDR3 nucleotides are TGCAGTGCGGGAGGGGAGCAGTTCTTC. Its translation is CSAGGEQFF.

The chain recombines TRBV30 with TRBJ2-1; possible D gene TRBD1, 5 bases. Trimming removed 0 bases from V and 1 base from J, with 13 bases in between. The CDR3 is 16 residues long. Per the germline V gene, CDR1 is GTSNPN and CDR2 is SVGIG (reference sequence). CDR3 nucleotide sequence: TGTGCCTGGAGTGTAGGGGTGTGGGTATCCTACAATGAGCAGTTCTTC. This codes for CAWSVGVWVSYNEQFF.

V is TRBV29-1 and J is TRBJ1-1; TRBD1 might be the D (5 bases). Germline CDR1 and CDR2: SQVTM and ANQGSEA. CDR3 length equals 12 residues. Trimming left V 4 bases short and J 0 bases short, with 6 bases between. This CDR3 reads CSVVDMNTEAFF. The CDR3 DNA reads TGCAGCGTTGTGGACATGAACACTGAAGCTTTCTTT.

The gene calls are TRBV5-8 and TRBJ2-7; D is possibly TRBD1 (6 bases). The CDR3 has 14 residues. V dropped 0 bases and J dropped 6 bases, with 13 bases sitting between them. Germline V gives CDR1 SGHTS, CDR2 YDEGEE. The chain's CDR3 is CASSLALGTSEQYF. CDR3 nucleotide sequence: TGTGCCAGCAGCTTGGCCTTAGGGACATCCGAGCAGTACTTC.

This clone has a single count. The chain joins TRBV18 to TRBJ1-4, with D possibly TRBD1 on 6 matching bases. The V gene lost 6 bases and the J gene lost 7 bases, with 12 bases spanning the gap. The CDR3 covers 13 residues. Per germline, CDR1 KGHSH and CDR2 LQKENI. Written as DNA, the CDR3 is TGTGCCAGCTCCCCCGAAGGGGGTGAAAAACTGTTTTTT. This sequence encodes CASSPEGGEKLFF.

The genes are TRBV6-5 and TRBJ2-7; weak D call: TRBD2 (6 bases). Germline-derived CDR1 and CDR2 are MNHEY and SVGAGI. The CDR3 is 11 amino acids. The ends were cut back, 7 bases at V and 3 bases at J, with 7 bases in the middle. The DNA of the CDR3 is TGTGCCAGCACCGGGGGCTACGAGCAGTACTTC. Its translation: CASTGGYEQYF.

The CDR3 DNA follows: TGTGCCAGCTCCTCGGGGGGGGGCTACACTGAAGCTTTCTTT. Its protein product is CASSSGGGYTEAFF. The chain is built from TRBV18 and TRBJ1-1; D perhaps matches TRBD1 (6 bases). The CDR3 is made up of 14 amino acids. Germline values: CDR1 KGHSH, CDR2 LQKENI. The V end lost 6 bases, the J end lost 3 bases, and 14 bases lay between the germline ends.

The chain links TRBV18 to TRBJ1-1; a possible D gene is TRBD1 (6 bases). V lost 3 bases to trimming and J lost 3 bases, with 11 bases between them. Looked up from germline, CDR1 is KGHSH and CDR2 is LQKENI. The CDR3 loop spans 14 amino acids. The CDR3 loop is CASSPRQDYTEAFF. As DNA, the CDR3 is TGTGCCAGCTCACCGAGACAGGATTACACTGAAGCTTTCTTT.

V usage is TRBV15 and J usage is TRBJ1-3; unclear D gene. The V gene lost 11 bases and the J gene lost 2 bases, with 13 bases spanning the gap. Germline CDR1 reads LNHNV; CDR2 reads YYDKDF (reference sequence). This CDR3 region has 13 residues. Here the CDR3 reads CAAKQAAGNTIYF. DNA of the CDR3: TGTGCCGCCAAGCAGGCCGCTGGAAACACCATATATTTT.

V is TRBV5-4 and J is TRBJ2-7, with D possibly being TRBD2 (7 bases). Germline CDR1 SGHNT, CDR2 YYREEE (reference sequence). This CDR3 is built from 15 residues. With 4 bases removed from V and 1 base from J, the gap between germline ends came to 15 bases. This chain's CDR3 is CASSPGGRGSYEQYF. The CDR3 DNA sequence: TGTGCCAGCAGCCCGGGGGGCCGGGGATCCTACGAGCAGTACTTC.

The gene calls are TRBV28 and TRBJ2-2; D may be TRBD2 (5 bases). The germline V gene encodes CDR1 MDHEN and CDR2 SYDVKM. CDR3 size: 14 residues. V gave up 3 bases and J gave up 7 bases, with 12 bases separating them. CDR3 coding DNA: TGTGCCAGCAGTTTTTATGAAAGCGGCGGGGAGCTGTTTTTT. Translation gives CASSFYESGGELFF.

The rearrangement joins TRBV5-1 to TRBJ2-1; a weak D match, TRBD1 (6 bases). There are 14 residues in the CDR3. V was pared by 0 bases and J by 9 bases, with 13 bases between. Per the germline V gene, CDR1 is SGHRS and CDR2 is YFSETQ. As DNA, the CDR3 is TGCGCCAGCAGCTTGGGGGGGCGGTCCGGTGAGCAGTTCTTC. Protein: CASSLGGRSGEQFF.

This chain uses TRBV28 with TRBJ1-4; the D gene is possibly TRBD1 (6 bases). CDR1 is MDHEN and CDR2 is SYDVKM in the germline V gene. V lost 4 bases, J lost 2 bases, and 14 bases lay in between. The CDR3 is 16 amino acids. The CDR3 DNA sequence: TGTGCCAGCAGTTCTTCAGGGGCAGGGACTAATGAAAAACTGTTTTTT. Protein: CASSSSGAGTNEKLFF.

This chain connects TRBV7-2 to TRBJ1-1; unclear D gene. V was shortened by 2 bases and J by 5 bases, with 9 bases between the two germline ends. From germline, CDR1 is SGHTA and CDR2 FQGNSA. The CDR3 is 13 residues long. The CDR3 reads CASSLSPVTEAFF. The CDR3 region has the DNA TGTGCCAGCAGCTTATCCCCGGTTACTGAAGCTTTCTTT.

This clone was seen a single time. The CDR3 reads CASSQVDGYEQYF. The CDR3 DNA reads TGTGCCAGCAGCCAAGTAGATGGTTACGAGCAGTACTTC. The chain carries TRBV3-1 (or the pseudogene TRBV3-2) and TRBJ2-7; D remains ambiguous. Trimming cost V 1 base and J 4 bases, with 8 bases left between them. The germline CDR1 and CDR2 sequences are LGHDT and YNNKEL (reference sequence). CDR3 length: 13 amino acids.

The rearrangement links TRBV11-2 to TRBJ1-2, with TRBD1 identical over 7 bases. The CDR3 loop spans 15 amino acids. Germline CDR1 is SGHAT and CDR2 is FQNNGV. V was pared by 3 bases and J by 7 bases, with 11 bases of the junction left unmatched. The DNA for the CDR3 is TGTGCCAGCAGCTTGCGCTTTGGGACAGAAAGTGGCTACACCTTC. This codes for CASSLRFGTESGYTF.

The chain couples TRBV11-2 to TRBJ2-1; D possibly corresponds to TRBD2 (5 bases). V was shortened by 7 bases and J by 7 bases, with 14 bases between the two germline ends. This CDR3 comprises 13 residues. Germline assignment: CDR1 SGHAT and CDR2 FQNNGV. CDR3 amino acids: CASKFGSGNEQFF. The CDR3, as DNA: TGTGCCAGCAAATTTGGTTCGGGGAATGAGCAGTTCTTC.